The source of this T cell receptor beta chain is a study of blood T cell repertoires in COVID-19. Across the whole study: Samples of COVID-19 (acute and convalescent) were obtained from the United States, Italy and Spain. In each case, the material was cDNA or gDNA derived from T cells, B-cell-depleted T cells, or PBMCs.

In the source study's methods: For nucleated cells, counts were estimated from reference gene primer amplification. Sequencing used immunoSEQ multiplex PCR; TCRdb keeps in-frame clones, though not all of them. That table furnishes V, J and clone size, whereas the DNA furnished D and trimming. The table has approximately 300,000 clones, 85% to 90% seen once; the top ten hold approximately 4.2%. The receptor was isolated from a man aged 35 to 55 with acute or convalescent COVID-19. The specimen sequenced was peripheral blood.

In nucleotides, the CDR3 is TGTGCCAGCTCACCCGGGGACAGCTCCGATGGCTACACCTTC. Protein product: CASSPGDSSDGYTF. The chain uses TRBV18 and TRBJ1-2; 7 bases match TRBD1. Per the germline V gene, CDR1 is KGHSH and CDR2 is LQKENI. The CDR3 extends over 14 amino acids. V lost 3 bases and J lost 6; bases outside the gene matches: 7.